This TCR beta chain was identified in a study of T cells in Graves' hyperthyroidism and ophthalmopathy. The source material, RNA transcripts, was used to amplify TCR beta CDR3 regions. HTBI primers were used for first-round RT-PCR of the TCR CDR3. MiXCR, run by TCRdb on the multiplex PCR reads, gives a single entry per CDR3 protein. The data contain 400,000 or so distinct CDR3 sequences, roughly an eighth of them singletons. Ophthalmopathy patients showed a Clinical Activity Score of at least 3, NOSPECS grade of at least 4 and duration under 3 months. Cells are PBMCs isolated from more than 8.5 ml of fresh blood. This clonotype was detected ten times or more. The antigen remains undetermined. The study's findings and limits: Separation of ophthalmopathy from stable hyperthyroidism was achieved by a 13 V-J model. In the blood, most expanded thyroid clonotypes above 0.001 appeared as well.

Germline CDR1 reads DFQATT; CDR2 reads SNEGSKA (reference sequence). The V end was cut by 3 bases, the J end by 3 bases, with 17 bases between. The CDR3 contains 16 residues. The sequence came from a man aged 50 to 59 with Graves' ophthalmopathy. The chain combines TRBV20-1 with TRBJ1-4; D possibly corresponds to TRBD1 (5 bases). The sequenced sample was blood. CDR3 coding DNA: TGCAGTGCTAGTAGTTCCCGGGGCGGCCCTAATGAAAAACTGTTTTTT. Protein: CSASSSRGGPNEKLFF.